This T cell receptor beta chain was identified in a study of blood T cell repertoires in COVID-19. CDR1 and CDR2 from the germline V gene are MGHRA and YSYEKL. Losses at the gene ends were 1 base for V and 5 bases for J; bases not matched to a gene: 4. This CDR3 has 15 residues. The table came from immunoSEQ multiplex PCR; TCRdb's copy has only in-frame clones and leaves some out. The table lists some 47,000 clones, approximately 86% of them singletons, with 2.5% to 3% in the top ten. The TCR was taken from an elderly woman with acute or convalescent COVID-19. The rearrangement links TRBV4-1 to TRBJ2-3; 9 positions match TRBD2. The specimen sequenced was peripheral blood. The CDR3 protein is CASSQGGGAGDTQYF. The CDR3 DNA follows: TGCGCCAGCAGCCAAGGCGGGGGGGCGGGAGATACGCAGTATTTT.